These T cell receptor beta chains were read from a single sample in a study of control samples from healthy donors and cancer patients. Sequencing was performed with immunoSEQ multiplex PCR; in TCRdb, only in-frame clones are kept and a portion is missing. Here the sample spans roughly 130,000 clones, around 90% being singletons. Sequenced material: blood. These receptors were taken from a man aged 30-40 years in good health. Each CDR3 is given with its conserved first and last residue. The order of the fields is V gene, D gene, clone size, J gene, CDR3 protein, CDR3 DNA. A D gene is named only where the DNA matches it firmly. Clone size, where shown, is once, few, many, or a class for clones that have expanded.

>TRBV3-1/TRBV3-2|TRBD1|-|TRBJ1-2
CASSQGRTGVFSGYTF
TGTGCCAGCAGCCAAGGACGGACAGGGGTGTTTAGCGGCTACACCTTC
>TRBV6-5|TRBD1|-|TRBJ2-7
CASRVRTGGAYEQYF
TGTGCCAGCAGAGTACGAACAGGGGGTGCCTACGAGCAGTACTTC
>TRBV19|-|-|TRBJ2-1
CASSFRSSYNEQFF
TGTGCCAGTAGTTTTAGGAGCTCCTACAATGAGCAGTTCTTC
>TRBV11-1|-|-|TRBJ2-7
CASSLAFGGASYEQYF
TGTGCCAGCAGCTTAGCGTTTGGGGGCGCAAGCTACGAGCAGTACTTC
>TRBV28|TRBD1|few|TRBJ1-1
CASSMGQAGVNTEAFF
TGTGCCAGCAGTATGGGACAGGCGGGCGTGAACACTGAAGCTTTCTTT
>TRBV3-1/TRBV3-2|TRBD2|-|TRBJ2-1
CASSQDLKREGRHYNEQFF
TGTGCCAGCAGCCAAGACTTAAAGCGGGAGGGCCGCCACTACAATGAGCAGTTCTTC
>TRBV28|-|-|TRBJ1-3
CASSFWRRGVSGNTIYF
TGTGCCAGCAGTTTCTGGAGGAGGGGCGTCTCTGGAAACACCATATATTTT
>TRBV30|-|-|TRBJ1-2
CAWSLDSGNYGYTF
TGTGCCTGGAGTTTAGACAGTGGTAACTATGGCTACACCTTC
>TRBV9|-|-|TRBJ1-1
CASSVGMNTEAFF
TGTGCCAGCAGCGTGGGTATGAACACTGAAGCTTTCTTT
>TRBV18|TRBD1|once|TRBJ2-3
CASSPRTGSVSTDTQYF
TGTGCCAGCTCCCCCCGGACAGGGTCCGTTAGCACAGATACGCAGTATTTT
>TRBV10-3|TRBD1|few|TRBJ2-5
CAIRGTGGSETQYF
TGTGCCATCAGGGGAACAGGGGGCAGTGAGACCCAGTACTTC
>TRBV5-4|TRBD1|-|TRBJ1-1
CASSPGQVVMNTEAFF
TGTGCCAGCAGTCCTGGACAGGTTGTCATGAACACTGAAGCTTTCTTT
>TRBV5-6|TRBD2|once|TRBJ2-1
CASSPGLAGSGNEQFF
TGTGCCAGCAGCCCGGGACTAGCGGGATCGGGCAATGAGCAGTTCTTC
>TRBV30|-|-|TRBJ1-4
CAWSRSNEKLFF
TGTGCCTGGAGTCGGTCTAATGAAAAACTGTTTTTT
>TRBV6-5|-|-|TRBJ2-3
CASRPVQRGTDTQYF
TGTGCCAGCAGACCAGTACAGCGGGGCACAGATACGCAGTATTTT
>TRBV28|TRBD1|-|TRBJ1-5
CASSHDRVSNQPQHF
TGTGCCAGCAGTCACGACAGGGTTAGCAATCAGCCCCAGCATTTT
>TRBV11-2|-|-|TRBJ1-1
CASSSAGLEWGTEAFF
TGTGCCAGCAGCTCCGCGGGGCTCGAGTGGGGCACTGAAGCTTTCTTT
>TRBV11-3|-|-|TRBJ2-1
CASSLVRGNEQFF
TGTGCCAGCAGCTTAGTGAGGGGAAATGAGCAGTTCTTC
>TRBV29-1|TRBD1|-|TRBJ2-7
CSVEDHVGTAYEQYF
TGCAGCGTTGAAGATCACGTCGGGACAGCGTACGAGCAGTACTTC
>TRBV28|TRBD2|-|TRBJ2-3
CASIPSWTSGRARPDTQYF
TGTGCCAGCATCCCTTCGTGGACTAGCGGGAGGGCAAGGCCAGATACGCAGTATTTT
>TRBV7-6|-|-|TRBJ2-5
CASRATITQTQYF
TGTGCCAGCAGAGCGACAATAACGCAGACCCAGTACTTC
>TRBV7-9|TRBD2|-|TRBJ2-1
CASRQSGGYYNEQFF
TGTGCCAGCAGACAAAGCGGGGGGTACTACAATGAGCAGTTCTTC
>TRBV5-8|TRBD1|-|TRBJ1-2
CASSYPLTGFGGYTF
TGTGCCAGCAGCTACCCCTTGACAGGGTTCGGTGGCTACACCTTC
>TRBV6-1|-|-|TRBJ1-6
CASSERGGGSSSPLHF
TGTGCCAGCAGTGAAAGAGGCGGGGGCTCATCGTCACCCCTCCACTTT
>TRBV9|-|-|TRBJ2-5
CASSLRGDGETQYF
TGTGCCAGCAGCTTGAGAGGGGACGGAGAGACCCAGTACTTC
>TRBV19|-|-|TRBJ2-3
CASMMGGFTDTQYF
TGTGCCTCCATGATGGGGGGATTCACAGATACGCAGTATTTT
>TRBV28|-|-|TRBJ2-7
CASSKVRGTYEQYF
TGTGCCAGCAGCAAAGTCCGGGGGACCTACGAGCAGTACTTC
>TRBV3-1/TRBV3-2|TRBD1|medium-sized|TRBJ1-2
CASSQGRGQGEVFNYGYTF
TGTGCCAGCAGCCAAGGCCGTGGACAGGGTGAGGTTTTTAACTATGGCTACACCTTC
>TRBV5-6|-|-|TRBJ2-2
CASSFEFTGELFF
TGTGCCAGCAGCTTCGAGTTCACCGGGGAGCTGTTTTTT
>TRBV15|TRBD2|-|TRBJ2-5
CATSRTTSPTGETQYF
TGTGCCACCAGCAGGACGACTAGCCCTACGGGGGAGACCCAGTACTTC
>TRBV24-1|-|-|TRBJ2-1
CATSDPDYNEQFF
TGTGCCACCAGTGACCCGGACTACAATGAGCAGTTCTTC
>TRBV9|-|-|TRBJ1-1
CASSVAPGWRGGNTEAFF
TGTGCCAGCAGCGTAGCCCCTGGGTGGAGGGGAGGGAACACTGAAGCTTTCTTT
>TRBV4-2|-|-|TRBJ2-7
CASSPGATHYEQYF
TGTGCCAGCAGCCCCGGAGCGACCCACTACGAGCAGTACTTC
>TRBV5-6|TRBD1|-|TRBJ1-1
CASSWDRANTEAFF
TGTGCCAGCAGCTGGGACAGAGCGAACACTGAAGCTTTCTTT
>TRBV2|-|-|TRBJ1-3
CASRRGGSGNTIYF
TGTGCCAGCAGGAGGGGGGGGTCTGGAAACACCATATATTTT